The clone carrying this TCR beta chain was counted at least ten times. This entry belongs to a study of neurological immune-mediated disorders. Germline CDR1 and CDR2: GTSNPN and SVGIG (reference sequence). The V end lost 3 bases, the J end lost 7 bases, and 13 bases lay between the germline ends. This CDR3 is 14 amino acids long. 5'RACE with 10-nucleotide random UMIs produced the cDNA. From 15-18 subjects, every sequencing run obtained over 170 million TCR-beta sequences. Via MiXCR, TCRdb re-called the 5' RACE reads, giving one row per CDR3 protein. The sample carries roughly 100,000 distinct CDR3 sequences, approximately 10% recorded once. This sample's time point: longitudinal time-point 3.

This clonotype originated in a female donor with HTLV-1-associated myelopathy (HAM/TSP). The sample taken for sequencing was PBMCs. This chain uses TRBV30 with TRBJ1-6, with D perhaps TRBD1 (6 bases). The CDR3 DNA reads as TGTGCCTGGAGAAGAGGGACAACCAATTCACCCCTCCACTTT. Protein product: CAWRRGTTNSPLHF.